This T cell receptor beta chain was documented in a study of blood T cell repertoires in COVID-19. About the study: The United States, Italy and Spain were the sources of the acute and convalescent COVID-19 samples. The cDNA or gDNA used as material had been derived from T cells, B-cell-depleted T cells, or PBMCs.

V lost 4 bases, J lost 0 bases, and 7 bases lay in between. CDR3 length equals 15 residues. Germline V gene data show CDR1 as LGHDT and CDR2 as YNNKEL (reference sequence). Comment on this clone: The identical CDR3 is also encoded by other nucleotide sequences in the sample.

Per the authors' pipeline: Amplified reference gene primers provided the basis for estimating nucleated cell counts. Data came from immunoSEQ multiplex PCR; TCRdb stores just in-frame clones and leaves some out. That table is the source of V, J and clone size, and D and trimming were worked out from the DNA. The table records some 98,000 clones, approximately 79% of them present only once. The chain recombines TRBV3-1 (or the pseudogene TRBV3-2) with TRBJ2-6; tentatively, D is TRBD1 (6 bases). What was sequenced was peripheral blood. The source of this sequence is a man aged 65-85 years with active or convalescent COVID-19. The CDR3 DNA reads TGTGCCAGCAGCCCCAGGGGCTCTGGGGCCAACGTCCTGACTTTC. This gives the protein CASSPRGSGANVLTF.